A single sample gave rise to the 2 T cell receptor beta chains below, sequenced in a study of T-cell reconstitution after alpha-beta-depleted transplantation in children. Researchers prepared the TCRbeta library using unique molecular identifiers, the study reports. Using its own MiXCR run on the PCR reads, TCRdb lists one record per CDR3 protein. Among about 510,000 distinct CDR3 sequences, 10% to 12% were seen once, and the ten largest hold 12% to 15%. The specimen comprised PBMCs, mostly from graft donor cells, sampled 180 days after TCRalphabeta/CD19-depleted stem cell transplant. These receptors all stem from a female patient aged 2 to 10 who had a stem cell transplant for aplastic anemia, so the T cells may come from the graft donor.

This clonotype was counted only a few times. This chain links TRBV5-1 with TRBJ1-2, with D perhaps matching TRBD1 (5 bases). Trimming stripped 0 bases from V and 8 bases from J, with 20 bases between. Germline CDR1 reads SGHRS; CDR2 reads YFSETQ. The CDR3 covers 16 residues. The CDR3 DNA follows: TGCGCCAGCAGCTTGGCGGGATCAGGAGGGGCTGGGGGCTACACCTTC. Translation gives CASSLAGSGGAGGYTF.

The DNA for the CDR3 is TGTGCCAGCAGCCAATCGAGCGGGGAGAGCAATCAGCCCCAGCATTTT. Residues: CASSQSSGESNQPQHF. This chain joins TRBV3-1 and TRBJ1-5; D uncertain. Germline V gives CDR1 LGHDT, CDR2 YNNKEL (reference sequence). With 2 bases removed from V and 1 base from J, the gap between germline ends came to 12 bases. This CDR3 region has 16 residues. The full variable domain, rest sourced from reference TRBV3-1 and TRBJ1-5, is DTAVSQTPKYLVTQMGNDKSIKCEQNLGHDTMYWYKQDSKKFLKIMFSYNNKELIINETVPNRFSPKSPDKAHLNLHINSLELGDSAVYFCASSQSSGESNQPQHFGDGTRLSIL.